The 3 T cell receptor beta chains presented below share a single source sample, sequenced in a study of T cells in Graves' hyperthyroidism and ophthalmopathy. Researchers amplified the TCR beta CDR3 regions from RNA transcripts. The study used the HTBI primer set for a first-round RT-PCR of the TCR CDR3. TCRdb analysed the multiplex PCR reads with MiXCR anew, one entry per CDR3 protein. The sample has about 320,000 distinct CDR3 sequences; about 15% are singletons. Sequenced input: blood. The receptor set was obtained from a young man with Graves' hyperthyroidism.

This clonotype was counted many times. The chain is built from TRBV28 and TRBJ2-1; TRBD1 agrees at 7 bases. V trimming: 3 bases; J trimming: 2 bases; junction bases outside the gene matches: 7. This CDR3 is built from 16 residues. CDR1 MDHEN and CDR2 SYDVKM come from the germline V gene. CDR3 sequence reads: CASSLDTGDPYNEQFF. DNA for the CDR3: TGTGCCAGCAGTTTGGACACAGGGGACCCCTACAATGAGCAGTTCTTC.

The chain couples TRBV27 to TRBJ2-1; tentative D call: TRBD2 (5 bases). CDR3 length equals 12 residues. Germline CDR1 MNHEY, CDR2 SMNVEV (reference sequence). The germline V and J ends were trimmed by 5 bases and 10 bases, with 12 bases remaining between them. The CDR3 reads CASSPPGVEQFF. The CDR3 region has the DNA TGTGCCAGCAGTCCGCCCGGGGTAGAGCAGTTCTTC.

This clonotype appeared many times. The chain is built from TRBV28 and TRBJ2-1; D may be TRBD2 (6 bases). Germline CDR1 is MDHEN and CDR2 is SYDVKM. The CDR3 contains 14 residues. Trimming left V 8 bases short and J 0 bases short, with 11 bases between. CDR3 region: CASWDFSSYNEQFF. In DNA, the CDR3 is TGTGCCAGCTGGGACTTCAGCTCCTACAATGAGCAGTTCTTC. The variable domain in full, completed from reference TRBV28 and TRBJ2-1, reads DVKVTQSSRYLVKRTGEKVFLECVQDMDHENMFWYRQDPGLGLRLIYFSYDVKMKEKGDIPEGYSVSREKKERFSLILESASTNQTSMYLCASWDFSSYNEQFFGPGTRLTVL.